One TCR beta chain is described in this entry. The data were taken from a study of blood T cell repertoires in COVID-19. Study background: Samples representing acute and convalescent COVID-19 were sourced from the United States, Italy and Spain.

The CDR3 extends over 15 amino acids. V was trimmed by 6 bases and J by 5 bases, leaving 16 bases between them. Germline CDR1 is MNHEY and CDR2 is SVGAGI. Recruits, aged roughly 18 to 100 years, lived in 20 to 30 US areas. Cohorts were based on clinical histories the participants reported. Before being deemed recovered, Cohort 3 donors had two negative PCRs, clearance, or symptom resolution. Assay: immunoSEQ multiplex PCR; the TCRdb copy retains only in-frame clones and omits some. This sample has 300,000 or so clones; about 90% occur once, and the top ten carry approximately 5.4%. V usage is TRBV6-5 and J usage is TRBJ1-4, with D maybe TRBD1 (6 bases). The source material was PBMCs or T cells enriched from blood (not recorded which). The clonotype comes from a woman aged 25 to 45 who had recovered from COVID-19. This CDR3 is CASSGNRVGNEKLFF. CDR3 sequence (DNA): TGTGCCAGCAGCGGAAACAGGGTGGGGAATGAAAAACTGTTTTTT.